This T cell receptor (beta chain) was found in a study of neurological immune-mediated disorders. With 10-nucleotide random UMIs included, cDNA was synthesized by 5'RACE. TCRdb passed the 5' RACE reads through MiXCR, listing each CDR3 protein once. The sample lists 15,000 to 20,000 distinct CDR3 sequences, about 14% seen once, with 12% to 15% in the top ten. The germline V gene encodes CDR1 DFQATT and CDR2 SNEGSKA (reference sequence). Trimming at V came to 3 bases and at J to 5 bases, leaving 10 bases not matched to a gene. This CDR3 region has 16 residues. General study points: Whereas HTLV-1-associated myelopathy showed the most TCR clonal expansion, multiple sclerosis showed the least, with levels below those of healthy controls. Across subjects, expanded clones had no CDR3 amino acid sequences in common, pointing to private repertoires in all groups.

This clonotype has at least ten counts. Its antigen is undetermined. V usage is TRBV20-1 and J usage is TRBJ2-5, with 12 positions matching TRBD2. Input material: PBMCs. This clonotype was sampled from a man in his sixties with HTLV-1-associated myelopathy (HAM/TSP). The CDR3 DNA is TGCAGTGCTAGTGGACTAGCGGGGAACAGCCGGGAGACCCAGTACTTC. Its translation is CSASGLAGNSRETQYF.